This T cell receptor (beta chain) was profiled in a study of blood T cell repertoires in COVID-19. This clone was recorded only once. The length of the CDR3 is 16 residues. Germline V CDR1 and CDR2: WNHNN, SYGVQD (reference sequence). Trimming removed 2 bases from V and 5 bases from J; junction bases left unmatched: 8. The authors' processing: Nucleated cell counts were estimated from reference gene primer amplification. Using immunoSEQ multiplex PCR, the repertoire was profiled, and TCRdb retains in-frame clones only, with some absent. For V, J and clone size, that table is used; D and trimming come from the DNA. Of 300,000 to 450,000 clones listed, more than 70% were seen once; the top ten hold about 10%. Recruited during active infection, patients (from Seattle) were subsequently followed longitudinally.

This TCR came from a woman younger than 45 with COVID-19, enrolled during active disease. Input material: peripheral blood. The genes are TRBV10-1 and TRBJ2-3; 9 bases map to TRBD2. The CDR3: CASSEGLAGRIDTQYF. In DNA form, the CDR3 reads TGCGCCAGCAGTGAGGGGCTAGCGGGAAGAATAGATACGCAGTATTTT.